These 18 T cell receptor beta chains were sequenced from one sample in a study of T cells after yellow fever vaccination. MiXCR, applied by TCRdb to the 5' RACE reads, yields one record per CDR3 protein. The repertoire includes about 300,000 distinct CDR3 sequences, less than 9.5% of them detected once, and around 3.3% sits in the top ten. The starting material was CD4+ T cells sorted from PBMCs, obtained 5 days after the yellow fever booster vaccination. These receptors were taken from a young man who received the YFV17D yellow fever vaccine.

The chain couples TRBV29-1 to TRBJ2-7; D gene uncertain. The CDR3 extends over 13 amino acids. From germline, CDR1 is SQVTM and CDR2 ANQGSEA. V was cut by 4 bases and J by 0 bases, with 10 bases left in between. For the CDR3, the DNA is TGCAGCGTTGCTCGCAGGATCTCCTACGAGCAGTACTTC. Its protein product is CSVARRISYEQYF.

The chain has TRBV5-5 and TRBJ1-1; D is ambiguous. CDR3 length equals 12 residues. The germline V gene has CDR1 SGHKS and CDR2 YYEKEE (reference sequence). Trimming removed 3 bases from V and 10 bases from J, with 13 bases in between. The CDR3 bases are TGTGCCAGCAGCTCTCTAAGGTTTTCAGCTTTCTTT. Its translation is CASSSLRFSAFF.

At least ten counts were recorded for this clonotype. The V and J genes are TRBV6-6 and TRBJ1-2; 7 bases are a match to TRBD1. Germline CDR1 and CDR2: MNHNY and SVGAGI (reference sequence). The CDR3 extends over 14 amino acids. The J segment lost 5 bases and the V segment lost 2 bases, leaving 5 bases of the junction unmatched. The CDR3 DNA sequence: TGTGCCAGCAGTTACCTTGGACAGGCTTATGGCTACACCTTC. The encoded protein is CASSYLGQAYGYTF.

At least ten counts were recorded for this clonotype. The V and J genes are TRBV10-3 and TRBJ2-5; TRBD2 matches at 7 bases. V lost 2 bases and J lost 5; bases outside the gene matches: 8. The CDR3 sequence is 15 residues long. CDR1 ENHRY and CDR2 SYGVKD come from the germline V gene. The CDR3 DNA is TGTGCCATCAGTGAGACCCTAGCCGGGGGGGAGACCCAGTACTTC. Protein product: CAISETLAGGETQYF.

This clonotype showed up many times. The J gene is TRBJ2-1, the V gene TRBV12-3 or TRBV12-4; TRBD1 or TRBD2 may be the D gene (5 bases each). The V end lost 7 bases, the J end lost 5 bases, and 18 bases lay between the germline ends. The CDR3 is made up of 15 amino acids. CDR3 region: CASNPRDRHNNEQFF. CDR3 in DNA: TGTGCCAGCAATCCCCGGGACCGTCACAACAATGAGCAGTTCTTC.

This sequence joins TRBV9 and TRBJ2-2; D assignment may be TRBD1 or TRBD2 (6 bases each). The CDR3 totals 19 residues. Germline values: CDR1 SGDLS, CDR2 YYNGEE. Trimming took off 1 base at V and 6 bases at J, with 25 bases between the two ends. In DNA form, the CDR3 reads TGTGCCAGCAGCGTAACGAACCTCTGGGCGGGGACACTACCCGGGGAGCTGTTTTTT. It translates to CASSVTNLWAGTLPGELFF.

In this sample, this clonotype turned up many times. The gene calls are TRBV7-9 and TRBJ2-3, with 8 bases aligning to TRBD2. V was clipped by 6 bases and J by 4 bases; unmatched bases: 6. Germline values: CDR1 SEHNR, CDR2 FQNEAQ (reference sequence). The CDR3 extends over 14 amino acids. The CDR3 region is CASRTGGFPDTQYF. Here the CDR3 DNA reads TGTGCCAGCAGGACGGGAGGGTTCCCAGATACGCAGTATTTT.

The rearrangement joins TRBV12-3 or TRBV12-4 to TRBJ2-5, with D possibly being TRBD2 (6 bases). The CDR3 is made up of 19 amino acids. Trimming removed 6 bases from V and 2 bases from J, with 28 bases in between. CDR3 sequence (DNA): TGTGCCAGCAGCTTAACCAGACGGGACTCCCCGAGCCCACAAGAGACCCAGTACTTC. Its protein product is CASSLTRRDSPSPQETQYF.

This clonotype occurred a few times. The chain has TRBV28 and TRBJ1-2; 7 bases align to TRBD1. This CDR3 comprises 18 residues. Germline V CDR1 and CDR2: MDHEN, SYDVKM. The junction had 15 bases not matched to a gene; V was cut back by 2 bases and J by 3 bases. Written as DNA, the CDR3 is TGTGCCAGCAGTTTAATTTCGGACAGGCCGTTAACCCACTATGGCTACACCTTC. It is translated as CASSLISDRPLTHYGYTF.

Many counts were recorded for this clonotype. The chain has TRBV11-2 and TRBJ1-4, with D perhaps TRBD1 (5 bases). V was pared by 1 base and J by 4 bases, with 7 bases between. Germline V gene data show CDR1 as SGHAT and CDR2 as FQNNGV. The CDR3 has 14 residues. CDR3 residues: CASSLGQGNEKLFF. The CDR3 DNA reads TGTGCCAGCAGCTTAGGGCAGGGTAATGAAAAACTGTTTTTT.

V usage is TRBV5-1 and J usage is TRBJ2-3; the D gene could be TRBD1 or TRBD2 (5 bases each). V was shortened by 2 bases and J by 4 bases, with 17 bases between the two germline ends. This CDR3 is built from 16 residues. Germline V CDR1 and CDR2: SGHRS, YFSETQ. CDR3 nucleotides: TGCGCCAGCAGCTTCGGGACCCCCGACGGGGCAGATACGCAGTATTTT. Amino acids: CASSFGTPDGADTQYF.

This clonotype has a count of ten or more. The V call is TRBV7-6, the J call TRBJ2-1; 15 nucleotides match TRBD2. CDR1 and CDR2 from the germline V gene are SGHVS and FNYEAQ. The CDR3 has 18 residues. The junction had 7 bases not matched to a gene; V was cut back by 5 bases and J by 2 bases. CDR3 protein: CASSPRTSGGATYNEQFF. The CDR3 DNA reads TGTGCCAGCAGCCCCCGGACTAGCGGGGGGGCAACCTACAATGAGCAGTTCTTC.

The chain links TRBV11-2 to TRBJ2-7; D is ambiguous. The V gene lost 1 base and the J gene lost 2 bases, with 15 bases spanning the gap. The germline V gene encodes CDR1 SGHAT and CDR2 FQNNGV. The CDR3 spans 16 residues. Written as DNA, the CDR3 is TGTGCCAGCAGCTTAGGTGGTGGACGCCGAACCTACGAGCAGTACGTC. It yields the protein CASSLGGGRRTYEQYV.

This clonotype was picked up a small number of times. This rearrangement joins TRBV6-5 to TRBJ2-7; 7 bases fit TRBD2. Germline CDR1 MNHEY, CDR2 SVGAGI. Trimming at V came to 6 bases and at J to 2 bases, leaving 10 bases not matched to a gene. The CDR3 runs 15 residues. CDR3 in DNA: TGTGCCAGCAGCCCCGGGTGGGGGGGGGCCTACGAGCAGTACTTC. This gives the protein CASSPGWGGAYEQYF.

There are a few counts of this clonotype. CDR3 sequence (DNA): TGCAGCGTTGGCGACGATACGCAGTATTTT. It is translated as CSVGDDTQYF. The chain employs TRBV29-1 and TRBJ2-3; D call uncertain. CDR1 and CDR2 (germline): SQVTM, ANQGSEA. This CDR3 contains 10 residues. With 4 bases removed from V and 6 bases from J, the gap between germline ends came to 5 bases.

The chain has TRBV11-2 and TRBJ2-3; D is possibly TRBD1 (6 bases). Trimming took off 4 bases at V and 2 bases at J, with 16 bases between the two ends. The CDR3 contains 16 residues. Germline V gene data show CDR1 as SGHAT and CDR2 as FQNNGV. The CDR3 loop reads CASSSLRKGVTDTQYF. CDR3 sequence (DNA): TGTGCCAGCAGCTCCCTCCGTAAGGGGGTCACAGATACGCAGTATTTT. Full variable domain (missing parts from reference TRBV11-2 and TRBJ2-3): EAGVAQSPRYKIIEKRQSVAFWCNPISGHATLYWYQQILGQGPKLLIQFQNNGVVDDSQLPKDRFSAERLKGVDSTLKIQPAKLEDSAVYLCASSSLRKGVTDTQYFGPGTRLTVL.

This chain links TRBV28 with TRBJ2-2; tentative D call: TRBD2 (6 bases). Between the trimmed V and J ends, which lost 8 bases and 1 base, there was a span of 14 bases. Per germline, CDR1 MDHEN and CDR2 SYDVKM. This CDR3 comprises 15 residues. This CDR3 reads CASRIRRGNTGELFF. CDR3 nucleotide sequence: TGTGCCAGCCGAATTCGGAGGGGGAACACCGGGGAGCTGTTTTTT.

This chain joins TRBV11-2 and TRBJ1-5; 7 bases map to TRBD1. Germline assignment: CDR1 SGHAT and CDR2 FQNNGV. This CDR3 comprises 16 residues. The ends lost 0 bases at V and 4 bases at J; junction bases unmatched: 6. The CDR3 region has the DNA TGTGCCAGCAGCTTAGATGACAGGGTCCCAAATCAGCCCCAGCATTTT. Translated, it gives CASSLDDRVPNQPQHF. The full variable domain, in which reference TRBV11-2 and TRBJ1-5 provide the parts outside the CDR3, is EAGVAQSPRYKIIEKRQSVAFWCNPISGHATLYWYQQILGQGPKLLIQFQNNGVVDDSQLPKDRFSAERLKGVDSTLKIQPAKLEDSAVYLCASSLDDRVPNQPQHFGDGTRLSIL.